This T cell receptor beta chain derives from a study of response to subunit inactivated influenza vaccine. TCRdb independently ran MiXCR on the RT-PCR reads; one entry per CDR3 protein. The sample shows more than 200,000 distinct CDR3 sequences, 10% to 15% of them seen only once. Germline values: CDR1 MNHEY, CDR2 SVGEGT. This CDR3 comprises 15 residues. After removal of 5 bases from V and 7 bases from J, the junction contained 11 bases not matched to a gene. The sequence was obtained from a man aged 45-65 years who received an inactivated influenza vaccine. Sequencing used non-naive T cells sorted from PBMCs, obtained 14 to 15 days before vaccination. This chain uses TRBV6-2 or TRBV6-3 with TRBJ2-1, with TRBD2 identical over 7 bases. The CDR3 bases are TGTGCCAGCAGTGCAACCTCTAGCGGAGGTAATGAGCAGTTCTTC. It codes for CASSATSSGGNEQFF.